The 21 T cell receptor beta chains presented below share a single source sample, sequenced in a study of technical replicates of blood from a few donors. Only in-frame clones appear in the TCRdb table, and some are missing; sequencing was by immunoSEQ multiplex PCR. This repertoire shows about 62,000 clones, roughly 91% found once; its top ten account for 4.5% to 5%. Sequenced sample: PBMCs. Receptors originate from a human donor in good health. Some clones in this sample may be carry-over from other donors' samples.

The V call is TRBV7-2, the J call TRBJ2-7, with a weak D call TRBD2 (5 bases). V was trimmed by 5 bases and J by 0 bases, leaving 20 bases between them. Germline-derived CDR1 and CDR2 are SGHTA and FQGNSA. This CDR3 comprises 17 residues. This CDR3 reads CASSTSLGGGPSYEQYF. CDR3 DNA sequence: TGTGCCAGCAGCACAAGCCTGGGCGGAGGCCCCTCCTACGAGCAGTACTTC.

This chain joins TRBV29-1 and TRBJ1-2; 10 bases are shared with TRBD1. With V trimmed by 1 base and J by 8 bases, 7 bases remained unmatched. The CDR3 extends over 14 amino acids. Germline V CDR1 and CDR2: SQVTM, ANQGSEA. The CDR3 spells CSVEALTGGGGYTF. The CDR3 DNA is TGCAGCGTTGAAGCGCTGACAGGGGGCGGCGGCTACACCTTC.

The chain links TRBV11-2 to TRBJ1-6; 7 bases are a match to TRBD1. This CDR3 contains 16 residues. Germline V gives CDR1 SGHAT, CDR2 FQNNGV. Trimming took 6 bases from V and 7 from J; bases not matched to a gene: 12. CDR3 region: CASRSGRGYRNSPLHF. Here the CDR3 DNA reads TGTGCCAGCAGGAGTGGCAGGGGGTATCGCAATTCACCCCTCCACTTT. Supplemented by reference TRBV11-2 and TRBJ1-6, the full variable domain reads EAGVAQSPRYKIIEKRQSVAFWCNPISGHATLYWYQQILGQGPKLLIQFQNNGVVDDSQLPKDRFSAERLKGVDSTLKIQPAKLEDSAVYLCASRSGRGYRNSPLHFGNGTRLTVT.

In this sample, this clone turned up once. V and J are TRBV9 and TRBJ2-1; TRBD2 might be the D (5 bases). CDR3 length equals 15 residues. CDR1 is SGDLS, CDR2 YYNGEE, per germline. V lost 3 bases to trimming and J lost 0 bases, with 10 bases between them. Here the CDR3 reads CASSGEGSSYNEQFF. DNA of the CDR3: TGTGCCAGCAGCGGAGAGGGAAGCTCCTACAATGAGCAGTTCTTC.

The rearrangement uses TRBV5-8 and TRBJ1-2; D not resolved. This CDR3 is built from 14 residues. CDR1 SGHTS and CDR2 YDEGEE come from the germline V gene. Trimming took 3 bases from V and 2 from J, leaving 11 bases between them. CDR3 nucleotides: TGTGCCAGCAGCTGGAGCGGGGTAAACTATGGCTACACCTTC. It translates to CASSWSGVNYGYTF. The full variable domain, its missing parts supplied by reference TRBV5-8 and TRBJ1-2, is EAGVTQSPTHLIKTRGQQATLRCSPISGHTSVYWYQQALGLGLQFLLWYDEGEERNRGNFPPRFSGRQFPNYSSELNVNALELEDSALYLCASSWSGVNYGYTFGSGTRLTVV.

This clone turned up a few times. V gene TRBV7-2 combines with J gene TRBJ2-2; D gene uncertain. CDR1 and CDR2 from the germline V gene are SGHTA and FQGNSA. V lost 3 bases and J lost 7, with 3 bases in between. The CDR3 runs to 11 residues. The CDR3 region is CASSFHGELFF. CDR3 sequence (DNA): TGTGCCAGCAGCTTCCACGGGGAGCTGTTTTTT.

The chain joins TRBV7-9 to TRBJ1-6; D gene unclear. Trimming removed 0 bases from V and 7 bases from J, with 4 bases in between. The CDR3 contains 13 residues. CDR1 and CDR2 (germline): SEHNR, FQNEAQ (reference sequence). CDR3 nucleotides: TGTGCCAGCAGCTTAGCCCAGAATTCACCCCTCCACTTT. The encoded protein is CASSLAQNSPLHF.

The rearrangement links TRBV5-3 to TRBJ2-1; 10 nucleotides agree with TRBD1. TRBV5-3 is an ORF for which the function is uncertain. The CDR3 spans 13 residues. Trimming at V came to 4 bases and at J to 7 bases, leaving 2 bases not matched to a gene. The CDR3 reads CARSLGQGNEQFF. As DNA, the CDR3 is TGTGCCAGAAGCCTGGGACAGGGGAATGAGCAGTTCTTC.

The chain has TRBV4-2 and TRBJ2-2; 10 nucleotides match TRBD2. The trim removed 8 bases at V and 5 bases at J, leaving 14 bases unmatched. Germline CDR1 is LGHNA and CDR2 is YNFKEQ. The CDR3 has 17 amino acids. The CDR3, as DNA: TGTGCCAGCCAGGTCGCTAGCGGGGGAAGGAGGACCGGGGAGCTGTTTTTT. Amino acid sequence: CASQVASGGRRTGELFF.

The rearrangement joins TRBV7-2 to TRBJ2-3, with D possibly matching TRBD1 (5 bases). Trimming took off 5 bases at V and 2 bases at J, with 20 bases between the two ends. This CDR3 contains 17 residues. Germline-derived CDR1 and CDR2 are SGHTA and FQGNSA. DNA of the CDR3: TGTGCCAGCAGCCTAGTTGGGGCCCTAGTACTCACAGATACGCAGTATTTT. Protein sequence: CASSLVGALVLTDTQYF.

This chain connects TRBV19 to TRBJ2-2; 8 bases match TRBD2. This CDR3 is 18 amino acids long. Germline CDR1 LNHDA, CDR2 SQIVND (reference sequence). J was trimmed by 5 bases and V by 3 bases; bases with no gene match: 14. Here the CDR3 reads CASSIHGRAVNRTGELFF. DNA of the CDR3: TGTGCCAGTAGTATCCACGGGAGGGCCGTTAATCGTACCGGGGAGCTGTTTTTT.

V is TRBV5-6 and J is TRBJ1-5; D is undetermined. The germline V and J ends were trimmed by 4 bases and 5 bases, with 13 bases remaining between them. From germline, CDR1 is SGHDT and CDR2 YYEEEE. The CDR3 loop spans 14 amino acids. The CDR3 DNA sequence: TGTGCCAGCAGCAAACCGGGGTTGGATCAGCCCCAGCATTTT. It yields the protein CASSKPGLDQPQHF.

This clone was observed a single time. The rearrangement uses TRBV2 and TRBJ2-3; D is perhaps TRBD2 (7 bases). From germline, CDR1 is SNHLY and CDR2 FYNNEI. The CDR3 has 14 residues. Trimming removed 6 bases from V and 3 bases from J, with 13 bases in between. The DNA for the CDR3 is TGTGCCAGCAGCCTAGGGGGGGCAACAGATACGCAGTATTTT. It yields the protein CASSLGGATDTQYF.

CDR3 amino acids: CASTQVGLGGEQYF. CDR3 sequence (DNA): TGTGCCAGCACTCAGGTCGGGCTAGGGGGCGAGCAGTACTTC. The chain is built from TRBV5-6 and TRBJ2-7; a weak D match, TRBD1 (6 bases). The germline CDR1 and CDR2 sequences are SGHDT and YYEEEE. Trimming pared 6 bases from V and 6 bases from J, leaving 19 bases between. The CDR3 loop spans 14 amino acids.

The chain carries TRBV30 and TRBJ2-7, with D possibly matching TRBD2 (7 bases). CDR1 is GTSNPN, CDR2 SVGIG, per germline (reference sequence). This CDR3 is built from 16 residues. V lost 3 bases to trimming and J lost 7 bases, with 25 bases between them. CDR3 DNA sequence: TGTGCCTGGAGAATGTTCGGGAGGAGGGGGTTTGATGAGCAGTACTTC. This encodes CAWRMFGRRGFDEQYF.

The V call is TRBV7-2, the J call TRBJ1-4; D remains unclear. Germline CDR1 is SGHTA and CDR2 is FQGNSA. The CDR3 runs 14 residues. V dropped 5 bases and J dropped 6 bases, with 13 bases sitting between them. CDR3 loop: CASSPAGRHEKLFF. The CDR3 region has the DNA TGTGCCAGCAGCCCTGCGGGCAGACATGAAAAACTGTTTTTT.

The chain is built from TRBV7-9 and TRBJ2-7, with 9 bases that match TRBD1. The CDR3 has 13 residues. In germline, CDR1 is SEHNR, CDR2 FQNEAQ (reference sequence). The J segment lost 7 bases and the V segment lost 5 bases, leaving 6 bases of the junction unmatched. The chain's CDR3 is CASSIGQGWEQYF. DNA for the CDR3: TGTGCCAGCAGCATAGGACAGGGGTGGGAGCAGTACTTC.

V is TRBV7-2 and J is TRBJ2-5; D not certain. The germline V gene has CDR1 SGHTA and CDR2 FQGNSA. V dropped 5 bases and J dropped 5 bases, with 15 bases sitting between them. The CDR3 spans 14 residues. CDR3 amino acids: CASSPSRWVETQYF. CDR3 bases: TGTGCCAGCAGCCCCTCGCGGTGGGTGGAGACCCAGTACTTC.

The chain is built from TRBV19 and TRBJ2-7, with D possibly TRBD1 on 6 matching bases. This CDR3 region has 15 residues. In germline, CDR1 is LNHDA, CDR2 SQIVND (reference sequence). The ends were cut back, 1 base at V and 2 bases at J, with 12 bases in the middle. The DNA of the CDR3 is TGTGCCAGTAGTATAGGTCCCGGACAGCCCTACGAGCAGTACTTC. Translating gives CASSIGPGQPYEQYF.

The chain has TRBV7-9 and TRBJ2-7; D is uncertain. Germline CDR1 and CDR2: SEHNR and FQNEAQ (reference sequence). This CDR3 has 13 amino acids. The V and J ends lost 3 bases and 6 bases respectively, with 12 bases between them. In nucleotides, the CDR3 is TGTGCCAGCAGCTTCGTCTACTCCCCCGAGCAGTACTTC. Translated, it gives CASSFVYSPEQYF.

This clone was picked up a small number of times. This chain uses TRBV29-1 with TRBJ1-1; tentative D call: TRBD1 (6 bases). The CDR3 runs to 13 residues. V shed 5 bases and J shed 1 base, with 11 bases lying between them. In germline, CDR1 is SQVTM, CDR2 ANQGSEA. CDR3 region: CSVRMDRNTEAFF. The CDR3 nucleotides are TGCAGCGTTCGGATGGACAGGAACACTGAAGCTTTCTTT.